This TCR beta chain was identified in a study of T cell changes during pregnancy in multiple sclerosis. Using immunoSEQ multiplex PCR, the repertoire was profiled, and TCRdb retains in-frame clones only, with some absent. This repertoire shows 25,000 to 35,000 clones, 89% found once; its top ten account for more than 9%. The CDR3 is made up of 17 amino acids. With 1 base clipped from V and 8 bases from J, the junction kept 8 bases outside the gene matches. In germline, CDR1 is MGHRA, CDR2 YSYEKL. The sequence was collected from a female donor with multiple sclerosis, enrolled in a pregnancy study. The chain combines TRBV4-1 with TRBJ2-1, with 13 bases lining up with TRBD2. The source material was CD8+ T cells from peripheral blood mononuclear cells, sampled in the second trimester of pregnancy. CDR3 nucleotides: TGCGCCAGCAGCCAAGCAACCGGACTAGCGGGAGACTATGAGCAGTTCTTC. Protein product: CASSQATGLAGDYEQFF.